Listed below are T cell receptor beta chains from one sample, sequenced in a study of radiation and T cells in renal cell carcinoma. Profiling relied on immunoSEQ multiplex PCR, and the TCRdb table lists in-frame clones only, not all of them. Of roughly 80,000 clones listed, 70% to 90% are singletons. Sequencing used blood, obtained from a patient whose treatment included radiotherapy and nephrectomy. Source of these receptors: a woman in her 50s with renal cell carcinoma. CDR3s include the opening cysteine and the closing phenylalanine or tryptophan. The order of the fields is V gene, J gene, clone size, D gene, CDR3 protein, CDR3 DNA. The D gene is left open where the match is weak. Only part of the rows carry a size: once, few, many, or a class if the clone is expanded.

>TRBV2|TRBJ1-5|-|-
CASTAGVSQPQHF
TGTGCCAGCACGGCAGGGGTTAGTCAGCCCCAGCATTTT
>TRBV20-1|TRBJ2-5|few|-
CSARAGETQYF
TGCAGTGCTAGAGCGGGGGAGACCCAGTACTTC
>TRBV4-3|TRBJ2-3|-|TRBD2
CASSQDSREEGTDTQYF
TGCGCCAGCAGCCAAGATTCCCGGGAGGAAGGCACAGATACGCAGTATTTT
>TRBV10-2|TRBJ2-7|-|-
CASSPGAFSSYEQYF
TGCGCCAGCAGTCCGGGAGCCTTCAGCTCCTACGAGCAGTACTTC
>TRBV6-5|TRBJ2-3|-|-
CASTPLGSITDTQYF
TGTGCCAGCACCCCGCTAGGGTCGATAACAGATACGCAGTATTTT
>TRBV7-9|TRBJ1-1|-|-
CASSRGTPITAFF
TGTGCCAGCAGCCGAGGGACACCTATTACAGCTTTCTTT
>TRBV28|TRBJ1-2|-|-
CASRLNGVGGYTF
TGTGCCAGCCGACTCAACGGGGTGGGAGGCTACACCTTC
>TRBV28|TRBJ2-5|-|-
CASSPRADQETQYF
TGTGCCAGCAGTCCCCGGGCGGACCAAGAGACCCAGTACTTC
>TRBV5-1|TRBJ2-1|-|-
CASSARAGYNEQFF
TGCGCCAGCAGCGCCAGGGCAGGATACAATGAGCAGTTCTTC
>TRBV7-2|TRBJ2-2|-|-
CASSRISANPGANTGELFF
TGTGCCAGCAGCCGGATCTCCGCAAACCCCGGGGCGAACACCGGGGAGCTGTTTTTT
>TRBV19|TRBJ1-5|-|-
CASSRGAIPLGQPQHF
TGTGCCAGTAGTCGGGGAGCGATACCCTTGGGTCAGCCCCAGCATTTT
>TRBV14|TRBJ2-3|-|TRBD2
CASSPLRGRGTDTQYF
TGTGCCAGCAGCCCCCTCCGCGGGAGGGGCACAGATACGCAGTATTTT
>TRBV6-5|TRBJ1-4|-|-
CASSPGQTTNEKLFF
TGTGCCAGCAGCCCGGGACAAACAACTAATGAAAAACTGTTTTTT
>TRBV7-9|TRBJ2-7|few|TRBD1
CASSFGTASHEQYF
TGTGCCAGCAGCTTCGGGACAGCATCCCACGAGCAGTACTTC
>TRBV7-9|TRBJ1-6|-|-
CASSLGSSYNSPLHF
TGTGCCAGCAGCTTAGGGAGCTCCTATAATTCACCCCTCCACTTT
>TRBV4-3|TRBJ2-7|-|-
CASSQDGSRPYEQYF
TGCGCCAGCAGCCAAGATGGAAGTCGGCCATACGAGCAGTACTTC
>TRBV5-6|TRBJ2-7|-|-
CASSFLALTGRDEQYF
TGTGCCAGCAGCTTTTTGGCTTTAACAGGGAGGGACGAGCAGTACTTC
>TRBV5-1|TRBJ2-1|-|TRBD2
CASSMVGDYQFF
TGCGCCAGCAGCATGGTTGGGGACTATCAGTTCTTC
>TRBV5-1|TRBJ1-4|-|TRBD1
CASSGRGGGLEEKLFF
TGCGCCAGCAGCGGGCGAGGGGGCGGACTTGAAGAAAAACTGTTTTTT
>TRBV11-2|TRBJ1-5|-|-
CASSQDITQPQHF
TGTGCCAGCAGCCAGGACATTACTCAGCCCCAGCATTTT
>TRBV7-8|TRBJ2-5|-|-
CASSLGWVRGTQYF
TGTGCCAGCAGCTTAGGTTGGGTCAGGGGGACCCAGTACTTC
>TRBV4-1|TRBJ2-1|-|-
CASSQYEGEGGNEQFF
TGCGCCAGCAGCCAATACGAGGGAGAAGGTGGTAATGAGCAGTTCTTC
>TRBV7-2|TRBJ1-1|-|-
CASSLEVVSTEAFF
TGTGCCAGCAGCTTAGAGGTGGTTTCCACTGAAGCTTTCTTT
>TRBV11-2|TRBJ1-4|once|-
CASSQQSTNEKLFF
TGTGCCAGCAGCCAACAGTCAACTAATGAAAAACTGTTTTTT
>TRBV4-1|TRBJ1-1|-|TRBD1
CASSPRDRGEMNTEAFF
TGCGCCAGCAGCCCTCGGGACAGGGGGGAGATGAACACTGAAGCTTTCTTT
>TRBV9|TRBJ2-7|once|-
CASSVGPSRDGYEQYF
TGTGCCAGCAGCGTAGGCCCTTCGCGGGATGGGTACGAGCAGTACTTC
>TRBV10-3|TRBJ2-6|-|-
CASQGNSMTNVLTF
TGTGCCTCTCAGGGTAATAGTATGACCAACGTCCTGACTTTC
>TRBV29-1|TRBJ1-1|few|-
CSVGDRLEAFF
TGCAGCGTTGGGGATCGGCTCGAAGCTTTCTTT
>TRBV28|TRBJ2-7|-|-
CASRSPSREQYF
TGTGCCAGCAGATCCCCGTCACGAGAGCAGTACTTC
>TRBV19|TRBJ2-1|-|-
CASNTERALSNDEQFF
TGTGCCAGTAACACCGAGAGGGCCTTGAGTAACGATGAGCAGTTCTTC
>TRBV4-3|TRBJ2-2|once|-
CASSQDRVTGELFF
TGCGCCAGCAGCCAAGACAGAGTCACCGGGGAGCTGTTTTTT
>TRBV7-8|TRBJ1-5|-|-
CASSPGGWANQPQHF
TGTGCCAGCAGTCCGGGGGGATGGGCCAATCAGCCCCAGCATTTT